One and the same sample provided the 7 T cell receptor beta chains below, sequenced in a study of technical replicates of blood from several donors. Assay used: immunoSEQ multiplex PCR; TCRdb lists only in-frame clones, some missing. The data contain more than 80,000 clones, 90% to 97% of them singletons. The specimen was T cells isolated from PBMCs. These receptors were taken from a human donor in good health.

The chain carries TRBV19 and TRBJ2-1; D is unresolved. Looked up from germline, CDR1 is LNHDA and CDR2 is SQIVND (reference sequence). V shed 0 bases and J shed 8 bases, with 14 bases lying between them. This CDR3 comprises 15 residues. CDR3 sequence reads: CASSIDEEAPDEQFF. CDR3 DNA sequence: TGTGCCAGTAGTATAGATGAGGAAGCGCCGGATGAGCAGTTCTTC.

The chain is built from TRBV7-2 and TRBJ2-7; tentatively, D is TRBD1 (6 bases). V lost 5 bases and J lost 2, with 13 bases in between. The CDR3 length is 14 residues. The germline V gene has CDR1 SGHTA and CDR2 FQGNSA. As DNA, the CDR3 is TGTGCCAGCAGCCCGGCTGGGGGCCCCTACGAGCAGTACTTC. Protein: CASSPAGGPYEQYF.

This clone was observed a single time. The chain joins TRBV25-1 to TRBJ1-2; perhaps TRBD1 as D (5 bases). V lost 1 base and J lost 0, with 12 bases in between. The CDR3 consists of 16 residues. Germline CDR1 MGHDK, CDR2 SYGVNS. DNA of the CDR3: TGTGCCAGCAGTGAATTGCAGGGCGAGGCTAACTATGGCTACACCTTC. Protein product: CASSELQGEANYGYTF.

The V and J genes are TRBV30 and TRBJ1-1; TRBD1 matches at 10 bases. V was clipped by 8 bases and J by 7 bases; unmatched bases: 10. From germline, CDR1 is GTSNPN and CDR2 SVGIG (reference sequence). This CDR3 has 13 amino acids. The CDR3 nucleotides are TGTGCCATCGACAGGGGGCGCGGGGGTGAAGCTTTCTTT. It translates to CAIDRGRGGEAFF.

V and J are TRBV7-9 and TRBJ1-3, with TRBD1 identical over 8 bases. Losses at the gene ends were 5 bases for V and 3 bases for J; bases not matched to a gene: 9. This CDR3 has 16 amino acids. Germline assignment: CDR1 SEHNR and CDR2 FQNEAQ (reference sequence). The DNA of the CDR3 is TGTGCCAGCAGCCAGCCAAAACAGGGGGGTGGAAACACCATATATTTT. Residues: CASSQPKQGGGNTIYF.

This chain joins TRBV5-8 and TRBJ1-2, with 9 bases matching TRBD1. Germline CDR1 SGHTS, CDR2 YDEGEE. V lost 2 bases and J lost 7; bases outside the gene matches: 0. This CDR3 region has 12 residues. The CDR3: CASSLQGAGYTF. The DNA of the CDR3 is TGTGCCAGCAGCTTACAGGGGGCTGGCTACACCTTC.

The rearrangement joins TRBV30 to TRBJ1-5; 8 bases fit TRBD1. This CDR3 has 14 residues. Germline lookup yields CDR1 GTSNPN and CDR2 SVGIG (reference sequence). J was trimmed by 5 bases and V by 4 bases; bases with no gene match: 7. DNA of the CDR3: TGTGCCTGGACCTTCGGACAGGGTGATCAGCCCCAGCATTTT. Its protein is CAWTFGQGDQPQHF.